Listed here are 30 T cell receptor beta chains from one sample, sequenced in a study of T cells expressing NK-cell markers. TCRdb reprocessed the 5' RACE reads and keeps a single row for each CDR3 protein, giving no DNA. This table holds some 600,000 distinct CDR3 sequences. Sequenced input: blood T cells: a sorted CD56 or NKG2C T cell subset, CD4+ or CD8+ T cells, or bulk PBMC T cells (not recorded which). All receptors come from a man aged 18 to 30 in good health.

The chain has TRBV12-3 or TRBV12-4 and TRBJ1-1; TCRdb calls TRBD1, which cannot be checked without DNA. The CDR3 sequence is 16 residues long. CDR3 sequence: CASSPGPLREQPEAFF.

The J gene is TRBJ2-7, the V gene TRBV20-1; TCRdb returns TRBD1, unconfirmable since there is no DNA. Looked up from germline, CDR1 is DFQATT and CDR2 is SNEGSKA (reference sequence). The CDR3 runs to 17 residues. CDR3 sequence: CSARDFGTGGPLYEQYF.

V usage is TRBV6-5 and J usage is TRBJ2-5; TCRdb returns TRBD1, unconfirmable since there is no DNA. Germline assignment: CDR1 MNHEY and CDR2 SVGAGI. The CDR3 is made up of 15 amino acids. CDR3 amino acids: CASSYSPGVDETQYF.

The V and J genes are TRBV9 and TRBJ2-1; absent DNA, TCRdb's TRBD2 call cannot be checked. Germline CDR1 reads SGDLS; CDR2 reads YYNGEE. CDR3 length equals 16 residues. The CDR3 spells CASSVALAGGPDEQFF.

The V gene is TRBV28, the J gene TRBJ2-5; TCRdb returns TRBD1, unconfirmable since there is no DNA. The CDR3 consists of 14 residues. Per the germline V gene, CDR1 is MDHEN and CDR2 is SYDVKM. CDR3: CASAEPGAGETQYF.

The chain carries TRBV4-1 and TRBJ1-3; the TCRdb D gene call, TRBD1, has no DNA to confirm it. CDR3 length: 15 amino acids. CDR1 and CDR2 from the germline V gene are MGHRA and YSYEKL. CDR3 sequence reads: CASSQSPGAGNTIYF.

The chain combines TRBV20-1 with TRBJ2-1; TCRdb selects TRBD2, and the lack of DNA leaves this call unchecked. Germline V CDR1 and CDR2: DFQATT, SNEGSKA (reference sequence). The length of the CDR3 is 15 residues. CDR3 amino acids: CSARSWEGSGNEQFF.

The chain uses TRBV7-2 and TRBJ2-1. Looked up from germline, CDR1 is SGHTA and CDR2 is FQGNSA. CDR3 length: 14 residues. The CDR3 loop reads CASSLALVVKEQFF.

The gene calls are TRBV6-5 and TRBJ2-6. The CDR3 sequence is 18 residues long. The germline CDR1 and CDR2 sequences are MNHEY and SVGAGI. Here the CDR3 reads CASSYPNPGSSGANVLTF.

This chain connects TRBV20-1 to TRBJ2-1. The CDR3 covers 16 residues. Germline assignment: CDR1 DFQATT and CDR2 SNEGSKA (reference sequence). Here the CDR3 reads CSARDLGAGVLDEQFF.

The chain employs TRBV15 and TRBJ2-5; TCRdb outputs TRBD2, but without DNA this stays unchecked. This CDR3 is 14 amino acids long. Looked up from germline, CDR1 is LNHNV and CDR2 is YYDKDF (reference sequence). The CDR3 sequence: CATSPRLAAETQYF.

The chain employs TRBV12-3 or TRBV12-4 and TRBJ1-2; TCRdb's D call of TRBD1 is untestable without DNA. The CDR3 is 15 amino acids. CDR3 loop: CASSLVPGQGHGYTF.

V gene TRBV4-1 combines with J gene TRBJ2-5; the D call from TCRdb, TRBD1, cannot be confirmed without DNA. CDR3 length equals 15 residues. Germline lookup yields CDR1 MGHRA and CDR2 YSYEKL. This chain's CDR3 is CASSQGGQGQETQYF.

V usage is TRBV5-1 and J usage is TRBJ2-6; checking the TCRdb D call of TRBD1 is not possible without DNA. The length of the CDR3 is 20 residues. The V gene's germline CDR1 is SGHRS and CDR2 YFSETQ. Here the CDR3 reads CASSLGHGVRGRSGANVLTF. The whole variable domain, remainder taken from reference TRBV5-1 and TRBJ2-6, is KAGVTQTPRYLIKTRGQQVTLSCSPISGHRSVSWYQQTPGQGLQFLFEYFSETQRNKGNFPGRFSGRQFSNSRSEMNVSTLELGDSALYLCASSLGHGVRGRSGANVLTFGAGSRLTVL.

The genes are TRBV29-1 and TRBJ2-5; TCRdb returns TRBD2, unconfirmable since there is no DNA. CDR1 SQVTM and CDR2 ANQGSEA come from the germline V gene. The CDR3 is 11 residues long. The CDR3 protein is CSVSSTETQYF.

This chain connects TRBV2 to TRBJ2-5; TCRdb proposes TRBD1, but this gene call is untestable without DNA. The germline gives CDR1 SNHLY, CDR2 FYNNEI. This CDR3 has 14 residues. CDR3 region: CASSAGQGSQTQYF.

The rearrangement joins TRBV18 to TRBJ2-1; the TRBD1 assignment by TCRdb is unverifiable without DNA. Germline loops: CDR1 KGHSH, CDR2 LQKENI. There are 15 residues in the CDR3. The CDR3 region is CASSRPILGHNEQFF.

The chain combines TRBV12-3 or TRBV12-4 with TRBJ1-4; the TRBD1 assignment by TCRdb is unverifiable without DNA. This CDR3 is 13 amino acids long. CDR3 sequence: CASSTRQVEKLFF.

The rearrangement links TRBV5-1 to TRBJ2-3. This CDR3 spans 14 amino acids. From germline, CDR1 is SGHRS and CDR2 YFSETQ. The CDR3 sequence: CASSLAGQQDTQYF.

V is TRBV11-2 and J is TRBJ2-1; the TRBD2 assignment by TCRdb is unverifiable without DNA. This CDR3 comprises 17 residues. Germline CDR1 SGHAT, CDR2 FQNNGV. CDR3: CASSLYRLSLSYNEQFF.

The V gene is TRBV2, the J gene TRBJ2-3; TCRdb outputs TRBD2, but without DNA this stays unchecked. The CDR3 runs 15 residues. Germline CDR1 and CDR2: SNHLY and FYNNEI. CDR3: CATTDGLASTDTQYF.

V usage is TRBV25-1 and J usage is TRBJ1-2; TCRdb returns TRBD1, unconfirmable since there is no DNA. Germline V gives CDR1 MGHDK, CDR2 SYGVNS. This CDR3 region has 14 residues. CDR3 residues: CASVQTDSPYGYTF.

V gene TRBV12-3 or TRBV12-4 combines with J gene TRBJ2-6. The CDR3 contains 15 residues. CDR3 residues: CASSSGTSGANVLTF.

V is TRBV5-1 and J is TRBJ2-2; TCRdb indicates TRBD1, and absent DNA this call remains unverified. Germline V gene lookup returns CDR1 SGHRS and CDR2 YFSETQ. The CDR3 totals 15 residues. The CDR3 loop is CASSLGPGTPGELFF.

The rearrangement links TRBV24-1 to TRBJ1-5. CDR3 length: 13 amino acids. Germline V gene lookup returns CDR1 KGHDR and CDR2 SFDVKD. The CDR3 sequence: CATSANSNQPQHF.

The chain recombines TRBV6-5 with TRBJ1-4. CDR1 is MNHEY, CDR2 SVGAGI, per germline. This CDR3 spans 15 amino acids. The CDR3 sequence is CASSYGNRPNEKLFF.

The chain is built from TRBV20-1 and TRBJ2-1; TCRdb reports TRBD2, a call that lacks DNA to check it against. The V gene's germline CDR1 is DFQATT and CDR2 SNEGSKA (reference sequence). The CDR3 sequence is 17 residues long. This CDR3 reads CSAQATSGRFSYNEQFF.

The chain uses TRBV27 and TRBJ2-1; TCRdb's D call of TRBD2 is untestable without DNA. The V gene's germline CDR1 is MNHEY and CDR2 SMNVEV (reference sequence). The length of the CDR3 is 16 residues. The CDR3 sequence is CASSRGLGLAGDEQFF.

This chain joins TRBV5-6 and TRBJ1-3; TCRdb calls TRBD1, which cannot be checked without DNA. CDR1 and CDR2 from the germline V gene are SGHDT and YYEEEE. The CDR3 contains 12 residues. CDR3 loop: CASSDSRNTIYF.

V gene TRBV29-1 combines with J gene TRBJ2-7; lacking DNA, the TRBD1 call made by TCRdb goes unchecked. The germline V gene has CDR1 SQVTM and CDR2 ANQGSEA. This CDR3 has 11 amino acids. The CDR3 is CSVGSPLEQYF.